Following are 5 T cell receptor beta chains from one sample sequenced in a study of blood T cell repertoires in COVID-19. Using immunoSEQ multiplex PCR, the repertoire was profiled, and TCRdb retains in-frame clones only, with some absent. The table lists over 250,000 clones, about 85% of them singletons. The sample was peripheral blood. These receptors were collected from a man aged 60-69 years who had recovered from COVID-19.

The chain recombines TRBV27 with TRBJ1-3; D gene ambiguous. Trimming shortened V by 0 bases and J by 0 bases, and 6 bases separated the two germline ends. Per the germline V gene, CDR1 is MNHEY and CDR2 is SMNVEV (reference sequence). This CDR3 contains 15 residues. CDR3 sequence (DNA): TGTGCCAGCAGTTTATCCGTCAGCTCTGGAAACACCATATATTTT. This codes for CASSLSVSSGNTIYF.

This chain joins TRBV12-5 and TRBJ2-3; TRBD1 is a possible D gene (6 bases). With 5 bases removed from V and 5 bases from J, the gap between germline ends came to 14 bases. This CDR3 has 14 amino acids. Germline CDR1 and CDR2: LGHNT and FRNRAP. CDR3 in DNA: TGTGCTAGTGGTCCCACAGGGTCCATAGATACGCAGTATTTT. This translates into CASGPTGSIDTQYF.

The chain employs TRBV3-1 (or the pseudogene TRBV3-2) and TRBJ2-2; 11 bases are shared with TRBD2. Germline CDR1 and CDR2: LGHDT and YNNKEL (reference sequence). Trimming took 5 bases from V and 3 from J; bases not matched to a gene: 5. CDR3 length: 16 residues. The CDR3 is CASSAASGGYTGELFF. Written as DNA, the CDR3 is TGTGCCAGCAGCGCGGCTAGCGGGGGGTACACCGGGGAGCTGTTTTTT.

The CDR3 protein is CASSEATGGYENYGYTF. The CDR3 coding sequence is TGTGCCAGCAGTGAGGCGACAGGGGGCTATGAGAACTATGGCTACACCTTC. The chain links TRBV2 to TRBJ1-2; 10 bases agree with TRBD1. The CDR3 sequence is 17 residues long. Germline assignment: CDR1 SNHLY and CDR2 FYNNEI. V was clipped by 3 bases and J by 2 bases; unmatched bases: 9.

The V gene is TRBV6-6, the J gene TRBJ2-5; perhaps TRBD2 as D (5 bases). V was clipped by 6 bases and J by 4 bases, with 12 bases between them. The CDR3 spans 13 residues. CDR1 and CDR2 (germline): MNHNY, SVGAGI (reference sequence). CDR3 in DNA: TGTGCCAGCAGAGTAGAGGGTTCAGAGACCCAGTACTTC. Translation: CASRVEGSETQYF.